This TCR beta chain is from a study of CD4+ T cells in melanoma. The study's findings and limits: A reported correlation linked neoantigen-specific CD4+ T cells to CD8+, macrophage and B cell function. In melanoma, neoantigen-specific CD4+ T cells reportedly differed in differentiation state.

The data were produced by immunoSEQ multiplex PCR, yet TCRdb's version contains in-frame clones alone and is incomplete. The table has around 110,000 clones, 80% to 95% seen once. With V trimmed by 3 bases and J by 7 bases, 8 bases remained unmatched. The CDR3 contains 15 residues. Germline V lookup: CDR1 SGHKS, CDR2 YYEKEE (reference sequence). As concerns this clone: Antigen: not known.

This sequence was found in a human donor with melanoma. Sequenced: peripheral blood. The chain joins TRBV5-5 to TRBJ2-2, with 8 bases matching TRBD1. This CDR3 reads CASSWTGSRIGELFF. In DNA form, the CDR3 reads TGTGCCAGCAGCTGGACAGGGAGCAGAATCGGGGAGCTGTTTTTT.